One TCR beta chain is described in this entry. This clonotype is medium-sized (0.01 to 0.1%) in its sample. Its antigen is unknown. Relative to the germline gene, one junction end is altered; a read error may explain this. The source of the sample is a study of CD8 T cells in ankylosing spondylitis (TCRdb year 2017). At the level of the whole study: To find TCR variants linked to disease, the study profiled T cell receptor beta repertoires in ankylosing spondylitis patients and healthy donors. Peripheral blood was sampled, and synovial fluid was additionally collected from ankylosing spondylitis patients. The whole study cohort included some 100 healthy donors and some 27 ankylosing spondylitis patients. Overall study results and their limits: Some motif variants had previously been reported in the synovial fluid and blood of reactive arthritis patients, which suggests shared mechanisms of disease initiation. According to the report, matched synovial fluid samples from ankylosing spondylitis patients were significantly enriched for the disease-linked clones. The disease-linked clones showed a CD8+ phenotype and occurred at relatively low frequencies in peripheral blood. A TCR beta motif made up of fewer than 10 highly homologous amino acid variants appeared to be characteristic of blood from ankylosing spondylitis patients.

This sample was sequenced with an Illumina HiSeq 2500. TCR beta libraries were prepared by quantitative 5'-RACE with molecular barcodes. The authors' analysis ran thus. To identify disease-linked TCR variants, a new computational method was used, one built on a probabilistic model of VDJ rearrangement. The public reads were reanalyzed by TCRdb: fastp trimming at Q25, MiXCR alignment, in-frame beta chains only. Entries that share a CDR3 protein sequence are merged under the most common genes and DNA. TCRdb, rather than the study authors, made the V and J calls. This sample has about 90,000 distinct CDR3 sequences in its table, and about 9% of those were observed once. The biggest ten clones account for approximately 30% of the sample. The CDR3 runs 15 residues from the cysteine to the phenylalanine. Just the 45-base CDR3 DNA is kept, in frame starting at base 1.

Sequenced: blood, either unsorted or a sorted T cell fraction (not recorded which). The rearranged segments are TRBV12-3 or TRBV12-4 and TRBJ2-2; TRBD2 agrees with 10 junctional bases. The TCR originated in a male donor with ankylosing spondylitis. CDR3 reads: CASSPGTSDTGELFF. The nucleotides read TGTGCCAGCAGCCCTGGGACTAGCGACACGGGGGAGCTGTTTTTT.